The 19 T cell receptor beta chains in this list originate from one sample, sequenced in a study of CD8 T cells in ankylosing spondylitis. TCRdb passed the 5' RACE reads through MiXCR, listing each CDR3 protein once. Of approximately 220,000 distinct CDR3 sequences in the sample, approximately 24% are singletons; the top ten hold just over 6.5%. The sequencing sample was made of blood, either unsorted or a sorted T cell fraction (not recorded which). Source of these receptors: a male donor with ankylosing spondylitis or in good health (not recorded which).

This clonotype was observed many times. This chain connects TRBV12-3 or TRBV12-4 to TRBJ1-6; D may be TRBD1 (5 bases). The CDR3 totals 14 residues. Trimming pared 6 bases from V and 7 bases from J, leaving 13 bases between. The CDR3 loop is CASRPGTKNSPLHF. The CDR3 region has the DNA TGTGCCAGCAGGCCCGGGACGAAAAATTCACCCCTCCACTTT.

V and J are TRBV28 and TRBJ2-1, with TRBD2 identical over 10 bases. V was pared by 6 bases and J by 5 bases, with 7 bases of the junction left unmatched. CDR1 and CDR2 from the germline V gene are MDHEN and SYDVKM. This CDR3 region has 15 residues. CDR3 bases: TGTGCCAGCAGATCAACCGGGACTAGCGACAATGAGCAGTTCTTC. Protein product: CASRSTGTSDNEQFF.

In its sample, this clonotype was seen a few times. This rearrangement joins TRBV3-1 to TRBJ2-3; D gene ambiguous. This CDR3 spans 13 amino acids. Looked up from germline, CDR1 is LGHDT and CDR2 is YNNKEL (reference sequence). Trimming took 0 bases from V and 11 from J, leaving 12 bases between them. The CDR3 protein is CASSQDIPHLQYF. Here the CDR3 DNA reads TGTGCCAGCAGCCAAGACATCCCTCACTTGCAGTATTTT.

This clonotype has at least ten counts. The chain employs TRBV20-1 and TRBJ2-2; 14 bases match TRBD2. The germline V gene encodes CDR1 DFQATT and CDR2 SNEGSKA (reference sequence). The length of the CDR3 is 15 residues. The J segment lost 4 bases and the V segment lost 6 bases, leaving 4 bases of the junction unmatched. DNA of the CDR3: TGCAGTGCCGCAGGACTAGCGGGAGGCACCGGGGAGCTGTTTTTT. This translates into CSAAGLAGGTGELFF.

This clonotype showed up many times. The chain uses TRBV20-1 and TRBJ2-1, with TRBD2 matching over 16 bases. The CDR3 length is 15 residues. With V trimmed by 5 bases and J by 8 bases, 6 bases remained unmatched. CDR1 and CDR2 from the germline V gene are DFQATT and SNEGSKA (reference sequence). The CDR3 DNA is TGCAGTGCTCGTGGGACTAGCGGGAGGGCCTATGAGCAGTTCTTC. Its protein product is CSARGTSGRAYEQFF.

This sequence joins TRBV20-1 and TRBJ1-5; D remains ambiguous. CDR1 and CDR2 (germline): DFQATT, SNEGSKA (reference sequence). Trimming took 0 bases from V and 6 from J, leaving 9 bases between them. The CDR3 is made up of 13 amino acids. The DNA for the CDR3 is TGCAGTGCTAGAGATCCAGCAGGTCAGCCCCAGCATTTT. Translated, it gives CSARDPAGQPQHF.

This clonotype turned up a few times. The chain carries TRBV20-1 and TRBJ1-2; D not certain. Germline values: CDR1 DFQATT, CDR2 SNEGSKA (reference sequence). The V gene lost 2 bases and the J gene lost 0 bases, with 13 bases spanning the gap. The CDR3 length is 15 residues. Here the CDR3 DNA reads TGCAGTGCTAGATCCGGGCTCCGAGCTAACTATGGCTACACCTTC. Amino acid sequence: CSARSGLRANYGYTF.

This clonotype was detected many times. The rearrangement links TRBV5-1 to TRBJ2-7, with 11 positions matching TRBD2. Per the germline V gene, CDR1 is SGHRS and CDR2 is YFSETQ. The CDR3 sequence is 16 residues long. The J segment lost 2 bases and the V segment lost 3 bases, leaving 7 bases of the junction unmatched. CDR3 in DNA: TGCGCCAGCAGCTCAATGACTAGCGGGAAACCCTACGAGCAGTACTTC. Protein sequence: CASSSMTSGKPYEQYF.

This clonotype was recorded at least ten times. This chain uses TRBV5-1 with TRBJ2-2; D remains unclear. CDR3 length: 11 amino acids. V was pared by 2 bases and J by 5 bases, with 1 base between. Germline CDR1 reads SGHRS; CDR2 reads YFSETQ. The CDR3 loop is CASSFTGELFF. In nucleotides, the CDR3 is TGCGCCAGCAGCTTTACCGGGGAGCTGTTTTTT.

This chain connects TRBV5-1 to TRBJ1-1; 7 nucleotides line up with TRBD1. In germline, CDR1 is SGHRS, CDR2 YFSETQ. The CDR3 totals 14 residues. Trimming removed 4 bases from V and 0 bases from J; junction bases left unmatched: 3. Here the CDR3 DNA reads TGCGCCAGCAGCGGGGGACAGCTGAACACTGAAGCTTTCTTT. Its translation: CASSGGQLNTEAFF.

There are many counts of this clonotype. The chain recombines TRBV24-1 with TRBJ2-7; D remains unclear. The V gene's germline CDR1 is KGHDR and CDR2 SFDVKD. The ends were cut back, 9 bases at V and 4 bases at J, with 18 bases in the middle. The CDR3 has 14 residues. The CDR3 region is CATAPGAPPYEQYF. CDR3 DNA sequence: TGTGCCACCGCCCCGGGCGCCCCCCCTTACGAGCAGTACTTC.

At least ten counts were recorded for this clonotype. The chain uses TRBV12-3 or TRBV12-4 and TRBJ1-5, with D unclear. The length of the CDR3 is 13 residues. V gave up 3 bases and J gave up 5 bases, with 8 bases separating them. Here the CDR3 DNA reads TGTGCCAGCAGTTTTCCGCCAGATCAGCCCCAGCATTTT. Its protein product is CASSFPPDQPQHF.

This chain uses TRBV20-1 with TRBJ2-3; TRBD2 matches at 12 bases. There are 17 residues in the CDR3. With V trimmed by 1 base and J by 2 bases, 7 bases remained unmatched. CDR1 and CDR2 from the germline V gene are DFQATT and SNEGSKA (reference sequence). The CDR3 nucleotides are TGCAGTGCTAGAGTTTTCGGACTAGCGGGAAACACAGATACGCAGTATTTT. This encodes CSARVFGLAGNTDTQYF.

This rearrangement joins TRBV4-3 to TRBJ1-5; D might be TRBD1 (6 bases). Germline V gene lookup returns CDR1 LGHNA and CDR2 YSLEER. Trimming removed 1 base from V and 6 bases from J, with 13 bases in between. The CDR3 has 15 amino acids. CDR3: CASSQGAQGGQPQHF. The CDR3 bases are TGCGCCAGCAGCCAAGGGGCACAGGGAGGTCAGCCCCAGCATTTT.

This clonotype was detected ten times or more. CDR3 coding DNA: TGTGCCAGCAGCCACGAGACAGCTCCAACCTACGAGCAGTACTTC. Its translation is CASSHETAPTYEQYF. This chain joins TRBV4-2 and TRBJ2-7, with D possibly being TRBD1 (5 bases). CDR3 size: 15 residues. Trimming removed 3 bases at V and 2 bases at J, with 14 bases between. Germline CDR1 reads LGHNA; CDR2 reads YNFKEQ.

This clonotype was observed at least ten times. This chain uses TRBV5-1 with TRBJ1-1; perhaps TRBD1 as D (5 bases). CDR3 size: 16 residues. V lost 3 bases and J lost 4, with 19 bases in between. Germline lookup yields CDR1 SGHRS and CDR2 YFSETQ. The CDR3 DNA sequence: TGCGCCAGCAGCTGGGGACCAGGGATCGGGAGCACTGAAGCTTTCTTT. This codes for CASSWGPGIGSTEAFF.

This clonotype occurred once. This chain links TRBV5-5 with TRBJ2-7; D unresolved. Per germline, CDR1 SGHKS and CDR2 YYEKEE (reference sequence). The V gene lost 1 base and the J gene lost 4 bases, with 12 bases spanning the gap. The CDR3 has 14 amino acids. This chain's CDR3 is CASSLYYSAYEQYF. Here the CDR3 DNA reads TGTGCCAGCAGCTTGTATTACAGCGCGTACGAGCAGTACTTC. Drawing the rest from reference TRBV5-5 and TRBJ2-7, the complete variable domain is DAGVTQSPTHLIKTRGQQVTLRCSPISGHKSVSWYQQVLGQGPQFIFQYYEKEERGRGNFPDRFSARQFPNYSSELNVNALLLGDSALYLCASSLYYSAYEQYFGPGTRLTVT.

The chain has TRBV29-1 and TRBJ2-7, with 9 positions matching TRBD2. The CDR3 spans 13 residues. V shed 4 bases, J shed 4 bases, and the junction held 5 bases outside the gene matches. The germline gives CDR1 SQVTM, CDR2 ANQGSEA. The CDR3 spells CSVASGIRYEQYF. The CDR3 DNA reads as TGCAGCGTTGCTAGCGGGATAAGGTACGAGCAGTACTTC.

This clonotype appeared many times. The CDR3 region is CSASDGTSGSSTDTQYF. The CDR3 region has the DNA TGCAGTGCTAGTGACGGGACTAGCGGGAGTTCCACAGATACGCAGTATTTT. The chain joins TRBV20-1 to TRBJ2-3; 14 positions match TRBD2. After removal of 3 bases from V and 2 bases from J, the junction contained 7 bases not matched to a gene. Germline V gene lookup returns CDR1 DFQATT and CDR2 SNEGSKA (reference sequence). The CDR3 covers 17 residues.